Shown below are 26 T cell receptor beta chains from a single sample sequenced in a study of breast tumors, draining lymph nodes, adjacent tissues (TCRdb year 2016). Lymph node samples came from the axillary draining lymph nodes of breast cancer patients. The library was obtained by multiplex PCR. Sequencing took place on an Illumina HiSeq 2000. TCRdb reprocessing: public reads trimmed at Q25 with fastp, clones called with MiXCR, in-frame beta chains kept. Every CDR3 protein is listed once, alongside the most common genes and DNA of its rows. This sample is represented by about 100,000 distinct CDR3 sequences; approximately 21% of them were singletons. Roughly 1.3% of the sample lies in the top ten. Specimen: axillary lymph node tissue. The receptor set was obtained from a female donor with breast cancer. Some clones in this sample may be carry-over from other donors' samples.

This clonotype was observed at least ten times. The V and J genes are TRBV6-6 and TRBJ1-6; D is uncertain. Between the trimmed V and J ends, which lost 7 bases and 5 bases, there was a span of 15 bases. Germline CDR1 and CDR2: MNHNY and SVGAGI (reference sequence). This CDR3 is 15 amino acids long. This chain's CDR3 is CASTLPGRDNSPLHF. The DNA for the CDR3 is TGTGCCAGCACACTTCCGGGGAGAGATAATTCACCCCTCCACTTT.

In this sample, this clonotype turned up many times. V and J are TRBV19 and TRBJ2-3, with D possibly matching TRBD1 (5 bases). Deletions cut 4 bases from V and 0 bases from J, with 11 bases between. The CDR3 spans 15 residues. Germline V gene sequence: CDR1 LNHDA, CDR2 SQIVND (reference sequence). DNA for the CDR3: TGTGCCAGTAGTACGACTCAGGGAAGCACAGATACGCAGTATTTT. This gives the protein CASSTTQGSTDTQYF. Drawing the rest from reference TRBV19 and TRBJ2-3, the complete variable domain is DGGITQSPKYLFRKEGQNVTLSCEQNLNHDAMYWYRQDPGQGLRLIYYSQIVNDFQKGDIAEGYSVSREKKESFPLTVTSAQKNPTAFYLCASSTTQGSTDTQYFGPGTRLTVL.

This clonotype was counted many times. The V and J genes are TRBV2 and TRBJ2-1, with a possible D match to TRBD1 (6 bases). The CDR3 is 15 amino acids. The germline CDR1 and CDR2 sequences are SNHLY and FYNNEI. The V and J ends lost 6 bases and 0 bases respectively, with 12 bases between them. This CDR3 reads CASRRDTISYNEQFF. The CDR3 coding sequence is TGTGCCAGCAGACGGGACACCATCTCCTACAATGAGCAGTTCTTC.

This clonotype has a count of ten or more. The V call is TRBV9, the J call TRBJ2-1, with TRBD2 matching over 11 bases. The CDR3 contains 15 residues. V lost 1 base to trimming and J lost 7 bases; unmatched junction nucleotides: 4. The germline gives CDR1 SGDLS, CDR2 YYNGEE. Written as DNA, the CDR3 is TGTGCCAGCAGCGTATTGCTAGCGGGAGGTAATGAGCAGTTCTTC. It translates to CASSVLLAGGNEQFF.

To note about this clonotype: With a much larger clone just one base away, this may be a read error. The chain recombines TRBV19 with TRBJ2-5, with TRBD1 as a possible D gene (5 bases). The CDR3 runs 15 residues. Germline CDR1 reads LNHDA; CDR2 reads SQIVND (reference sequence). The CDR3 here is CASSIRTGTQETKYF. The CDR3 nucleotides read TGTGCCAGTAGTATTAGAACAGGAACGCAAGAGACCAAGTACTTC.

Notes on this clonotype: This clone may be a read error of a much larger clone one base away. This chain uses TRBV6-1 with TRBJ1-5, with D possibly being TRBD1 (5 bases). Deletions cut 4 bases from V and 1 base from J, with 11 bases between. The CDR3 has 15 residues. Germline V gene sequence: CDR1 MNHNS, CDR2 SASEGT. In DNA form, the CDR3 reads TGTGCCAGCAGTGCGGACAATTTGAGCAATCAGCCCCAGCATTTT. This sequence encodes CASSADNLSNQPQHF.

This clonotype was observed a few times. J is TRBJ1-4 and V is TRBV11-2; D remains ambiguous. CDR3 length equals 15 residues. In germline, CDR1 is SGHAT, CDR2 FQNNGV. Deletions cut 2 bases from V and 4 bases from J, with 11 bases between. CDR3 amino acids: CASSLKDGINEKLFF. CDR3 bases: TGTGCCAGCAGCTTAAAGGACGGAATTAATGAAAAACTGTTTTTT.

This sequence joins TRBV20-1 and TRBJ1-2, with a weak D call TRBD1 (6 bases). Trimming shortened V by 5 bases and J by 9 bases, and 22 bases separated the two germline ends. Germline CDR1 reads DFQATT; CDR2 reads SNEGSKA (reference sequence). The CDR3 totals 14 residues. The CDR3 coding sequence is TGCAGTGCTTTGGACAGCGGGGAGTCAGGCAGCTACACCTTC. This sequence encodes CSALDSGESGSYTF.

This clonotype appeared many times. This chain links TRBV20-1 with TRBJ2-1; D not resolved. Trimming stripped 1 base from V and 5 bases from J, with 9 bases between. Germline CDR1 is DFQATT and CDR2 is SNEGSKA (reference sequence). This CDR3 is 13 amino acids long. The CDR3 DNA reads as TGCAGTGCTAGAGGGACGACTGACAATGAGCAGTTCTTC. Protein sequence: CSARGTTDNEQFF.

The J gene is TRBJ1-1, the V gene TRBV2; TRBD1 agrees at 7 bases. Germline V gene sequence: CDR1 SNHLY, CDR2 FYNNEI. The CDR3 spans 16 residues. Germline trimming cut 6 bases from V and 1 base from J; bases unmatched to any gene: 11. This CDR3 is CASRPPGQVENTEAFF. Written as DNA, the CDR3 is TGTGCCAGCAGGCCACCTGGACAGGTCGAGAACACTGAAGCTTTCTTT. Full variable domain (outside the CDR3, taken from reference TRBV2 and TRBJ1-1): EPEVTQTPSHQVTQMGQEVILRCVPISNHLYFYWYRQILGQKVEFLVSFYNNEISEKSEIFDDQFSVERPDGSNFTLKIRSTKLEDSAMYFCASRPPGQVENTEAFFGQGTRLTVV.

CDR3 nucleotides: TGCAGTGCACCGGGACTAGGGGTCTACGAGCAGTACTTC. It translates to CSAPGLGVYEQYF. The chain carries TRBV20-1 and TRBJ2-7; 8 bases line up with TRBD2. The V gene end was trimmed by 6 bases and the J gene end by 3 bases; junction bases not matched to a gene: 7. This CDR3 spans 13 amino acids. The germline V gene encodes CDR1 DFQATT and CDR2 SNEGSKA (reference sequence).

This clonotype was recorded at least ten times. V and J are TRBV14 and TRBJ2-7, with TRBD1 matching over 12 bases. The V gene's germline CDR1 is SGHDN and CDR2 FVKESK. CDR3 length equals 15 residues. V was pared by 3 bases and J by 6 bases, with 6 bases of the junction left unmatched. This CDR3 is CASSHPGQGAGEQYF. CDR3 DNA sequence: TGTGCCAGCAGCCACCCGGGACAGGGGGCCGGCGAGCAGTACTTC. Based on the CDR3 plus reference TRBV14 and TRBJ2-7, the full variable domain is EAGVTQFPSHSVIEKGQTVTLRCDPISGHDNLYWYRRVMGKEIKFLLHFVKESKQDESGMPNNRFLAERTGGTYSTLKVQPAELEDSGVYFCASSHPGQGAGEQYFGPGTRLTVT.

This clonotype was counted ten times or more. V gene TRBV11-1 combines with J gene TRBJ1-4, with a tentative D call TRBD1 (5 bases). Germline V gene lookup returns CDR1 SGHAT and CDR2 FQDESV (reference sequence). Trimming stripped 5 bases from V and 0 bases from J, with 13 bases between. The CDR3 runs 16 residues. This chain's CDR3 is CASSGRGAPTNEKLFF. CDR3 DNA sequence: TGTGCCAGCAGCGGGAGAGGGGCTCCAACTAATGAAAAACTGTTTTTT.

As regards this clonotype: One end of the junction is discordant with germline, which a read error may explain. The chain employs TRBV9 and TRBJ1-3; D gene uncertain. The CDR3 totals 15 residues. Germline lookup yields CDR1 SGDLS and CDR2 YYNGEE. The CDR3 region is CASSVALHPGNTISF. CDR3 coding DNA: TGTGCCAGCAGCGTAGCCCTCCACCCTGGAAACACCATATCTTTT.

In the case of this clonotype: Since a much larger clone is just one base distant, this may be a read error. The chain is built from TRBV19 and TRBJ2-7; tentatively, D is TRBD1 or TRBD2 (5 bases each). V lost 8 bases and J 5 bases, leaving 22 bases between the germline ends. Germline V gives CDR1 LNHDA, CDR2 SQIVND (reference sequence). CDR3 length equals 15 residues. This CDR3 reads CASCSPGPKLDEQYF. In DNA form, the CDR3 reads TGTGCCAGTTGCTCCCCGGGACCCAAACTGGACGAGCAGTACTTC.

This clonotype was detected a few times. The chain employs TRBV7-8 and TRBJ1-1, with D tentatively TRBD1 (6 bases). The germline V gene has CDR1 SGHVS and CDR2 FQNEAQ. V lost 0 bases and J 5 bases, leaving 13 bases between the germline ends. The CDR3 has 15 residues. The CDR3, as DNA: TGTGCCAGCAGCTTAGCGGGCAGGGGAGTGACTGAAGCTTTCTTT. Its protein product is CASSLAGRGVTEAFF.

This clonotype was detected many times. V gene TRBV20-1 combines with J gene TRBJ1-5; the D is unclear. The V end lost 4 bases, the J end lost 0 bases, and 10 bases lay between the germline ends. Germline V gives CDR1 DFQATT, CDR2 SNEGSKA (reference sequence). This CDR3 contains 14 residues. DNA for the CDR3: TGCAGTGCTAAACCACGGTCTAGCAATCAGCCCCAGCATTTT. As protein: CSAKPRSSNQPQHF.

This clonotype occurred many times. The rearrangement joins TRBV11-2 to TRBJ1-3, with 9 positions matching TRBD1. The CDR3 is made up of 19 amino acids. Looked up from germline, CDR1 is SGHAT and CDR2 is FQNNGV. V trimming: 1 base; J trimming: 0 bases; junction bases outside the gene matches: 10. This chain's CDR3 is CASSLVWGQGPSSGNTIYF. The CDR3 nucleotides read TGTGCCAGCAGCTTAGTTTGGGGACAGGGTCCCAGCTCTGGAAACACCATATATTTT.

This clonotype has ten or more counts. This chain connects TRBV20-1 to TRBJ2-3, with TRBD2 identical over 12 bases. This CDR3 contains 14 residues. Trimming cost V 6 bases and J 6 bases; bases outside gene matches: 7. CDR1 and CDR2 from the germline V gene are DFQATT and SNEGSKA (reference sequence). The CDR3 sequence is CSAPLAGGHDTQYF. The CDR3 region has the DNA TGCAGTGCCCCTCTAGCGGGAGGGCACGATACGCAGTATTTT.

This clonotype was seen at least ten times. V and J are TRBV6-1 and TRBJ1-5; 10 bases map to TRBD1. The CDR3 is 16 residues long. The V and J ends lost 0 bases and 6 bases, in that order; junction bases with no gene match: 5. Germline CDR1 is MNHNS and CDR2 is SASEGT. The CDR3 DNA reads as TGTGCCAGCAGTGAAGCACACGGGACAGGGGTTCAGCCCCAGCATTTT. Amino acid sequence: CASSEAHGTGVQPQHF.

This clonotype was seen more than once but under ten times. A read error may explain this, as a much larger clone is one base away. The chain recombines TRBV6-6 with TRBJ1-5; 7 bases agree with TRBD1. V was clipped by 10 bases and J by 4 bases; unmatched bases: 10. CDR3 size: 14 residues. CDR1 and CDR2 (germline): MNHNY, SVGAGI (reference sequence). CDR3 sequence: CAIRGGAGNQPQHF. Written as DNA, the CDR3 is TGTGCCATCAGGGGGGGTGCAGGAAATCAGCCCCAGCATTTT.

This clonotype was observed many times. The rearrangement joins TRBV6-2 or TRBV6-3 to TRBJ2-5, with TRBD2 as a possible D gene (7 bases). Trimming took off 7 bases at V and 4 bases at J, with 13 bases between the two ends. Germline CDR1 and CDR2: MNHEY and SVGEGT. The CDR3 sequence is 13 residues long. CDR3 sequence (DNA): TGTGCCAGCACCCATGGGGGGGCAGAGACCCAGTACTTC. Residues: CASTHGGAETQYF.

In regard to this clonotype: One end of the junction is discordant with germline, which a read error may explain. CDR3 sequence reads: CASSVVGTGGSYGYTF. As DNA, the CDR3 is TGTGCCAGCAGCGTAGTAGGGACAGGGGGCAGCTATGGCTACACCTTC. The V call is TRBV5-1, the J call TRBJ1-2; TRBD1 agrees at 12 bases. CDR3 length equals 16 residues. Germline V gene lookup returns CDR1 SGHRS and CDR2 YFSETQ.

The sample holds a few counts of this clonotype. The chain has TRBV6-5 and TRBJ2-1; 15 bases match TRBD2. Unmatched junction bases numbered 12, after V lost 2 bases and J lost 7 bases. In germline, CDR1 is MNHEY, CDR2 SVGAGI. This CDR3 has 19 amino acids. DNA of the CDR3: TGTGCCAGCAGTTACCAATGGACTAGCGGGAGGGCCGACATGAATGAGCAGTTCTTC. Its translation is CASSYQWTSGRADMNEQFF.

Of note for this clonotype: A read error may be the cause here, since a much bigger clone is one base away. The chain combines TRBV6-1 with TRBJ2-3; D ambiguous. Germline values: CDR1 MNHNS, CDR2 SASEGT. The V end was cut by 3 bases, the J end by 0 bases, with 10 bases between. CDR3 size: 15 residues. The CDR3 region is CASSEIRPSTDTQYF. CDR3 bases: TGTGCCAGCAGTGAGATTAGACCTAGCACAGATACGCAGTATTTT.

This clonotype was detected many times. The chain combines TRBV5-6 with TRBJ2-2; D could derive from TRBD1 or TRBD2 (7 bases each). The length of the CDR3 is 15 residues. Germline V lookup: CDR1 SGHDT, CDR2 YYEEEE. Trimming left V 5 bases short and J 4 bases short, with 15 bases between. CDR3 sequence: CASRPGGGVTGELFF. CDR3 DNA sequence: TGTGCCAGCAGGCCAGGGGGGGGAGTCACCGGGGAGCTGTTTTTT.